The T cell receptor beta chain under discussion was sequenced for a study of STAT5B mutations in CD4+ large granular lymphocyte leukemia. Study outcomes and limitations: TRBV06-family usage was enriched in top patient clones (8/27) versus controls (2/35).

Germline loops: CDR1 SEHNR, CDR2 FQNEAQ (reference sequence). Trimming took 5 bases from V and 0 from J, leaving 10 bases between them. This CDR3 spans 14 amino acids. Remarks on this clone: The antigen remains unidentified.

Sequencing was at survey level. Sequencing was performed with immunoSEQ multiplex PCR; in TCRdb, only in-frame clones are kept and a portion is missing. The sample consists of about 37,000 clones, nearly 90% of them appearing once. V usage is TRBV7-9 and J usage is TRBJ2-5; possibly TRBD2 for D (5 bases). The receptor's source is a human donor in good health. The material sequenced was CD4+ T cells from blood buffy coats. CDR3 bases: TGTGCCAGCAGCGCCACTAGAGACCAAGAGACCCAGTACTTC. It specifies CASSATRDQETQYF. The whole variable domain, remainder taken from reference TRBV7-9 and TRBJ2-5, is DTGVSQNPRHKITKRGQNVTFRCDPISEHNRLYWYRQTLGQGPEFLTYFQNEAQLEKSRLLSDRFSAERPKGSFSTLEIQRTEQGDSAMYLCASSATRDQETQYFGPGTRLLVL.